Each of the 29 T cell receptor beta chains below was sequenced from the same sample in a study of sequential checkpoint blockade in melanoma. As to treatment: randomized to nivolumab then ipilimumab (arm A) or the reverse (arm B). Data came from immunoSEQ multiplex PCR; TCRdb stores just in-frame clones and leaves some out. The sample has 13,000 or so clones, approximately 30% seen once. Sequencing was performed on tumor tissue (inferred from file names), taken from a patient given nivolumab and ipilimumab in sequence. The receptors here all came from a human donor with melanoma.

This clone appeared once. J is TRBJ2-2 and V is TRBV28; maybe TRBD1 (5 bases). Germline V lookup: CDR1 MDHEN, CDR2 SYDVKM. The V end was cut by 3 bases, the J end by 1 base, with 18 bases between. The CDR3 sequence is 18 residues long. The CDR3 coding sequence is TGTGCCAGCAGTTTCCCCTCTGGGGCGGTGATGAACACCGGGGAGCTGTTTTTT. Protein: CASSFPSGAVMNTGELFF.

This clone has more than one count but fewer than ten. The V and J genes are TRBV6-8 and TRBJ2-2; D unclear. V was shortened by 5 bases and J by 4 bases, with 14 bases between the two germline ends. Germline V CDR1 and CDR2: MNHGY, SAAAGT. This CDR3 is built from 15 residues. The DNA for the CDR3 is TGTGCCAGCAGTCCACCCGGTGGGGTCACCGGGGAGCTGTTTTTT. Translating gives CASSPPGGVTGELFF.

The V call is TRBV15, the J call TRBJ1-2; D is possibly TRBD1 (5 bases). V dropped 5 bases and J dropped 0 bases, with 19 bases sitting between them. This CDR3 comprises 17 residues. Germline V lookup: CDR1 LNHNV, CDR2 YYDKDF (reference sequence). CDR3 amino acids: CATSEHSTGTTNYGYTF. In DNA form, the CDR3 reads TGTGCCACCAGCGAACATTCTACCGGGACGACTAACTATGGCTACACCTTC.

This clone came up a few times. The chain is built from TRBV6-8 and TRBJ1-2; TRBD1 is a possible D gene (5 bases). The CDR3 has 14 amino acids. Trimming cost V 5 bases and J 3 bases, with 13 bases left between them. CDR1 and CDR2 from the germline V gene are MNHGY and SAAAGT. For the CDR3, the DNA is TGTGCCAGCAGTACTGTCCGGGACCACTATGGCTACACCTTC. Its translation is CASSTVRDHYGYTF.

This chain joins TRBV7-1 and TRBJ2-1; no reliable D call. TRBV7-1 is designated an ORF whose function remains uncertain. The CDR3 runs to 14 residues. Trimming cost V 4 bases and J 8 bases, with 15 bases left between them. The CDR3 here is CASSLGPPMDEQFF. As DNA, the CDR3 is TGTGCCAGCAGCTTGGGTCCGCCGATGGATGAGCAGTTCTTC.

The chain carries TRBV6-8 and TRBJ1-1; perhaps TRBD1 as D (6 bases). The CDR3 spans 14 residues. Germline values: CDR1 MNHGY, CDR2 SAAAGT. With 10 bases removed from V and 3 bases from J, the gap between germline ends came to 18 bases. CDR3 in amino acids: CANKEQGAYTEAFF. Written as DNA, the CDR3 is TGTGCCAATAAAGAACAGGGCGCGTACACTGAAGCTTTCTTT.

This clone was seen ten or more times. The chain combines TRBV6-8 with TRBJ2-3; tentatively, D is TRBD1 (6 bases). The CDR3 is made up of 16 amino acids. The ends were cut back, 5 bases at V and 2 bases at J, with 17 bases in the middle. Germline lookup yields CDR1 MNHGY and CDR2 SAAAGT. The CDR3: CASSPLQGLNTDTQYF. As DNA, the CDR3 is TGTGCCAGCAGTCCTTTACAGGGTTTGAACACAGATACGCAGTATTTT.

V usage is TRBV9 and J usage is TRBJ2-5; TRBD2 aligns across 12 bases. Germline assignment: CDR1 SGDLS and CDR2 YYNGEE. The ends lost 4 bases at V and 3 bases at J; junction bases unmatched: 7. The CDR3 is made up of 16 amino acids. The CDR3 nucleotides read TGTGCCAGCAGCCTTATGAGACTAGCGGGGGAAGAGACCCAGTACTTC. This sequence encodes CASSLMRLAGEETQYF.

This clone was detected once. V is TRBV5-1 and J is TRBJ2-5, with D perhaps matching TRBD1 or TRBD2 (6 bases each). V dropped 6 bases and J dropped 5 bases, with 17 bases sitting between them. CDR1 and CDR2 (germline): SGHRS, YFSETQ. This CDR3 is 14 amino acids long. The CDR3 protein is CASTLSWGAETQYF. For the CDR3, the DNA is TGCGCCAGCACCCTTAGTTGGGGGGCCGAGACCCAGTACTTC.

This clone has ten or more counts. J is TRBJ1-4 and V is TRBV6-8; TRBD1 is a possible D gene (5 bases). V lost 0 bases and J 10 bases, leaving 15 bases between the germline ends. The length of the CDR3 is 15 residues. Germline assignment: CDR1 MNHGY and CDR2 SAAAGT. In nucleotides, the CDR3 is TGTGCCAGCAGTTACTCTACAGGAAAGGCTGGAAAACTGTTTTTT. As protein: CASSYSTGKAGKLFF.

By proportion, this clone is medium-sized (0.01 to 0.1%). V is TRBV9 and J is TRBJ1-4; D gene unclear. This CDR3 is built from 15 residues. Between the trimmed V and J ends, which lost 2 bases and 8 bases, there was a span of 16 bases. Germline-derived CDR1 and CDR2 are SGDLS and YYNGEE. In DNA form, the CDR3 reads TGTGCCAGCAGCGTCGAAGGGTCTCCCGGGGAAAAACTGTTTTTT. It yields the protein CASSVEGSPGEKLFF.

The chain employs TRBV25-1 and TRBJ2-3; D may be TRBD2 (5 bases). Trimming pared 2 bases from V and 6 bases from J, leaving 9 bases between. The CDR3 runs 13 residues. Germline CDR1 MGHDK, CDR2 SYGVNS. The CDR3 sequence: CASSEEGTDTQYF. In DNA, the CDR3 is TGTGCCAGCAGTGAAGAGGGTACGGATACGCAGTATTTT.

A single count supports this clone. The J gene is TRBJ2-2, the V gene TRBV11-3, with 9 bases lining up with TRBD2. Germline CDR1 reads SGHNT; CDR2 reads YENEEA. There are 15 residues in the CDR3. V dropped 2 bases and J dropped 8; count of bases not matched to a gene: 6. The CDR3 coding sequence is TGTGCCAGCAGCTTAAGAGCGGGGGGCCGGGGGGAGCTGTTTTTT. Residues: CASSLRAGGRGELFF. The full variable domain, with the rest looked up from reference TRBV11-3 and TRBJ2-2, is EAGVVQSPRYKIIEKKQPVAFWCNPISGHNTLYWYLQNLGQGPELLIRYENEEAVDDSQLPKDRFSAERLKGVDSTLKIQPAELGDSAVYLCASSLRAGGRGELFFGEGSRLTVL.

This sequence joins TRBV9 and TRBJ2-7, with 11 positions matching TRBD1. The V gene end was trimmed by 4 bases and the J gene end by 5 bases; junction bases not matched to a gene: 14. Germline CDR1 reads SGDLS; CDR2 reads YYNGEE. CDR3 length: 17 amino acids. The CDR3 spells CASSTRPSGQGGHEQYF. The CDR3 DNA reads TGTGCCAGCAGCACGCGACCTTCGGGACAGGGGGGCCACGAGCAGTACTTC.

The V call is TRBV6-7, the J call TRBJ2-5; 9 nucleotides align to TRBD2. TRBV6-7 is an open reading frame, and its role is uncertain. This CDR3 region has 14 residues. V lost 4 bases to trimming and J lost 4 bases; unmatched junction nucleotides: 4. The CDR3 region is CASSFSGGLETQYF. The CDR3 nucleotides read TGTGCCAGCAGTTTTAGCGGGGGACTAGAGACCCAGTACTTC.

V and J are TRBV10-3 and TRBJ1-5; weak D call: TRBD1 (5 bases). CDR3 length: 20 amino acids. V was pared by 2 bases and J by 7 bases, with 30 bases between. CDR1 is ENHRY and CDR2 is SYGVKD in the germline V gene. DNA for the CDR3: TGTGCCATCAGTGAGCATCTGGTTGTCCCGGGCCCTACTAGGGGCCAGCCCCAGCATTTT. Translated: CAISEHLVVPGPTRGQPQHF.

This clone came up a few times. This chain links TRBV6-8 with TRBJ2-7; D perhaps matches TRBD1 (5 bases). Per germline, CDR1 MNHGY and CDR2 SAAAGT. This CDR3 has 15 amino acids. V shed 3 bases and J shed 2 bases, with 14 bases lying between them. CDR3 region: CASSYSPDSAYEQYF. CDR3 DNA sequence: TGTGCCAGCAGTTATTCCCCCGACAGTGCCTACGAGCAGTACTTC.

This clone was counted only a few times. V gene TRBV6-8 combines with J gene TRBJ1-5; 7 positions match TRBD1. CDR1 is MNHGY, CDR2 SAAAGT, per germline. V was clipped by 4 bases and J by 6 bases; unmatched bases: 0. The length of the CDR3 is 12 residues. The CDR3 DNA reads as TGTGCCAGCAGTTGGACAGGTCAGCCCCAGCATTTT. Its protein is CASSWTGQPQHF.

This chain uses TRBV28 with TRBJ2-1; 13 nucleotides agree with TRBD2. After removal of 5 bases from V and 0 bases from J, the junction contained 19 bases not matched to a gene. CDR1 and CDR2 (germline): MDHEN, SYDVKM. There are 22 residues in the CDR3. CDR3 residues: CASSLTWGLTSGGKSSYNEQFF. CDR3 nucleotides: TGTGCCAGCAGTCTAACTTGGGGCCTGACTAGCGGGGGGAAGAGCTCCTACAATGAGCAGTTCTTC.

This clone has just a few counts. The chain recombines TRBV6-8 with TRBJ2-1; D tentatively fits TRBD1 or TRBD2 (5 bases each). Trimming shortened V by 6 bases and J by 10 bases, and 19 bases separated the two germline ends. The CDR3 has 14 residues. Germline CDR1 and CDR2: MNHGY and SAAAGT. The CDR3 region is CASRVLQGAGEQFF. In DNA form, the CDR3 reads TGTGCCAGCAGGGTACTCCAGGGAGCAGGGGAGCAGTTCTTC.

This clone was observed at least ten times. This rearrangement joins TRBV5-1 to TRBJ2-5, with D unclear. Trimming pared 0 bases from V and 3 bases from J, leaving 12 bases between. The CDR3 is 15 amino acids. Germline assignment: CDR1 SGHRS and CDR2 YFSETQ. DNA for the CDR3: TGCGCCAGCAGCTTGGATTGGGTTACAGAAGAGACCCAGTACTTC. Amino acids: CASSLDWVTEETQYF.

The chain combines TRBV28 with TRBJ1-5, with D tentatively TRBD1 (5 bases). CDR3 length: 14 amino acids. V lost 6 bases to trimming and J lost 6 bases, with 15 bases between them. Per the germline V gene, CDR1 is MDHEN and CDR2 is SYDVKM. DNA of the CDR3: TGTGCCAGCAGCCTCTGGGGCCTCGGTCAGCCCCAGCATTTT. It codes for CASSLWGLGQPQHF. The full variable domain, rest sourced from reference TRBV28 and TRBJ1-5, is DVKVTQSSRYLVKRTGEKVFLECVQDMDHENMFWYRQDPGLGLRLIYFSYDVKMKEKGDIPEGYSVSREKKERFSLILESASTNQTSMYLCASSLWGLGQPQHFGDGTRLSIL.

This clone has only a few counts. The V and J genes are TRBV11-3 and TRBJ2-1; 10 nucleotides line up with TRBD2. The junction had 6 bases not matched to a gene; V was cut back by 0 bases and J by 7 bases. Germline CDR1 is SGHNT and CDR2 is YENEEA. This CDR3 is built from 16 residues. The CDR3 DNA reads as TGTGCCAGCAGCTTAGATATAGCGGGGGGATGGAATGAGCAGTTCTTC. Translated, it gives CASSLDIAGGWNEQFF.

The gene calls are TRBV6-8 and TRBJ2-2; 8 nucleotides agree with TRBD1. Germline CDR1 is MNHGY and CDR2 is SAAAGT. J was trimmed by 4 bases and V by 5 bases; bases with no gene match: 3. There are 14 residues in the CDR3. The CDR3: CASSATGVTGELFF. CDR3 coding DNA: TGTGCCAGCAGTGCGACAGGGGTCACCGGGGAGCTGTTTTTT.

Only a few counts were recorded for this clone. The chain has TRBV7-6 and TRBJ2-3; TRBD2 matches at 7 bases. The CDR3 contains 15 residues. The J segment lost 2 bases and the V segment lost 2 bases, leaving 4 bases of the junction unmatched. Looked up from germline, CDR1 is SGHVS and CDR2 is FNYEAQ. CDR3 nucleotide sequence: TGTGCCAGCAGCTTACAGCGGGGAAACACAGATACGCAGTATTTT. It encodes CASSLQRGNTDTQYF.

A note on this clone: The same CDR3 also results from other DNA sequences found in this sample. The chain uses TRBV29-1 and TRBJ1-1; TRBD1 matches at 7 bases. The CDR3 covers 13 residues. CDR1 and CDR2 from the germline V gene are SQVTM and ANQGSEA. The J segment lost 1 base and the V segment lost 6 bases, leaving 5 bases of the junction unmatched. The CDR3 sequence: CSVRTGRNTEAFF. Here the CDR3 DNA reads TGCAGCGTGAGGACAGGCCGGAACACTGAAGCTTTCTTT.

This clone was detected a few times. The J gene is TRBJ2-5, the V gene TRBV1; the DNA was not compared with TRBD2, the D call given in the table. TRBV1 corresponds to a pseudogene. The CDR3 covers 16 residues. The CDR3 loop reads CASSQELAGGRKTQYF. The CDR3 DNA sequence: TGCGCCAGCAGCCAAGAACTAGCGGGGGGGAGAAAGACCCAGTACTTC.

V and J are TRBV19 and TRBJ2-5; 15 positions match TRBD2. The CDR3 extends over 16 amino acids. J was trimmed by 4 bases and V by 1 base; bases with no gene match: 1. Germline V lookup: CDR1 LNHDA, CDR2 SQIVND (reference sequence). CDR3 nucleotides: TGTGCCAGTAGTATAGTGGGACTAGCGGGGGGAGAGACCCAGTACTTC. This gives the protein CASSIVGLAGGETQYF.

Worth noting for this clone: This CDR3 is also generated by other DNA sequences in the sample. The V and J genes are TRBV6-8 and TRBJ2-7, with 8 bases fitting TRBD2. The CDR3 runs 15 residues. V lost 2 bases and J lost 2; bases outside the gene matches: 5. Germline V gives CDR1 MNHGY, CDR2 SAAAGT. The CDR3 loop is CASSYGLAGTYEQYF. The CDR3 region has the DNA TGTGCCAGCAGTTACGGTCTAGCGGGCACCTACGAGCAGTACTTC.